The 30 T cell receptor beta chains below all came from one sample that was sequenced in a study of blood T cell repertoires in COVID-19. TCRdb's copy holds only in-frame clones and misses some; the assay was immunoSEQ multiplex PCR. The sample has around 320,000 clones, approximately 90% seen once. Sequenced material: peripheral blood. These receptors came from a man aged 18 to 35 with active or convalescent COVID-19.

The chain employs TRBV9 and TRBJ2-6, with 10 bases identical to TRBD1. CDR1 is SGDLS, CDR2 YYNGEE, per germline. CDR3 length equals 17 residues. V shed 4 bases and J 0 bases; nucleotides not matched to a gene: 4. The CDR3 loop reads CASSTRDRGSGANVLTF. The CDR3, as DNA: TGTGCCAGCAGCACCCGGGACAGGGGCTCTGGGGCCAACGTCCTGACTTTC.

The CDR3 is CASSGTGTLNTEAFF. CDR3 coding DNA: TGTGCCAGCAGCGGGACAGGGACTCTGAACACTGAAGCTTTCTTT. The chain joins TRBV11-2 to TRBJ1-1, with TRBD1 identical over 9 bases. The V gene's germline CDR1 is SGHAT and CDR2 FQNNGV. This CDR3 has 15 amino acids. The V segment lost 5 bases and the J segment 0 bases; nucleotides outside the gene matches: 4. Variable domain in full (rest from reference TRBV11-2 and TRBJ1-1): EAGVAQSPRYKIIEKRQSVAFWCNPISGHATLYWYQQILGQGPKLLIQFQNNGVVDDSQLPKDRFSAERLKGVDSTLKIQPAKLEDSAVYLCASSGTGTLNTEAFFGQGTRLTVV.

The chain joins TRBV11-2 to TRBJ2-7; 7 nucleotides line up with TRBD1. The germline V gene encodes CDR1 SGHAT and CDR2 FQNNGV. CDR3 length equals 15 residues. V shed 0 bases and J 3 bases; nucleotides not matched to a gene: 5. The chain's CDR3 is CASSLEGTANYEQYF. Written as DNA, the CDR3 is TGTGCCAGCAGCTTAGAGGGGACAGCCAACTACGAGCAGTACTTC.

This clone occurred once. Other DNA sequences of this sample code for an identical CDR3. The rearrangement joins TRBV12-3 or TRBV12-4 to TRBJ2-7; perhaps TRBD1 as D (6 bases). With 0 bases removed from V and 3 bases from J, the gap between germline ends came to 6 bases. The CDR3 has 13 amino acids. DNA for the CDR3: TGTGCCAGCAGTTTAGCAGGGGGCTACGAGCAGTACTTC. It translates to CASSLAGGYEQYF.

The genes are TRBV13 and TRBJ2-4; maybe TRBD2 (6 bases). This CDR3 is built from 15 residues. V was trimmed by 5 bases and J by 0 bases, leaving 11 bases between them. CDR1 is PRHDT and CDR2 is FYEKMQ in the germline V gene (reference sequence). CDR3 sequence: CASSLSGVAKNIQYF. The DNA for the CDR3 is TGTGCCAGCAGCCTTAGCGGAGTAGCCAAAAACATTCAGTACTTC.

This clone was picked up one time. The CDR3 nucleotides are TGTGCCAGCAGTTTAAACGTAGGCGGGGAGCCAATAACTTATGAGCAGTTCTTC. This translates into CASSLNVGGEPITYEQFF. The chain recombines TRBV28 with TRBJ2-1, with a tentative D call TRBD2 (6 bases). Germline V gene lookup returns CDR1 MDHEN and CDR2 SYDVKM. The CDR3 has 18 residues. The germline V and J ends were trimmed by 2 bases and 8 bases, with 25 bases remaining between them.

CDR3 sequence: CASSQDPGVVNEKLFF. In nucleotides, the CDR3 is TGCGCCAGCAGCCAAGATCCGGGAGTAGTTAATGAAAAACTGTTTTTT. The J gene is TRBJ1-4, the V gene TRBV4-3; D unresolved. The CDR3 is 16 residues long. The germline V gene has CDR1 LGHNA and CDR2 YSLEER. Between the trimmed V and J ends, which lost 0 bases and 4 bases, there was a span of 12 bases.

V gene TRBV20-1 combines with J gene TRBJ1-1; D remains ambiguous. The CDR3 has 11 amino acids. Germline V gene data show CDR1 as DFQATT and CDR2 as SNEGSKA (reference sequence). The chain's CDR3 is CSPILNTEAFF. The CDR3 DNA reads TGCAGCCCTATATTGAACACTGAAGCTTTCTTT.

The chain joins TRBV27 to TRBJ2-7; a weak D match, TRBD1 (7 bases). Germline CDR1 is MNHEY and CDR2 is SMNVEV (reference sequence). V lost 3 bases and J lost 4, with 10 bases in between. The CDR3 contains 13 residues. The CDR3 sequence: CASSFQGGYEQYF. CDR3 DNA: TGTGCCAGCAGTTTCCAGGGGGGATACGAGCAGTACTTC.

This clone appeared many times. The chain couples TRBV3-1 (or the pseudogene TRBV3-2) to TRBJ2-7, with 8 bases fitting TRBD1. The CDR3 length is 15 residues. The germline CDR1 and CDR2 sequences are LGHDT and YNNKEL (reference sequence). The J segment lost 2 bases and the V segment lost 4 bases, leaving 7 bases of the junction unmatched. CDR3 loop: CASSLGDRLTYEQYF. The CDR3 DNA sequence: TGTGCCAGCAGCCTCGGGGACAGGTTGACCTACGAGCAGTACTTC.

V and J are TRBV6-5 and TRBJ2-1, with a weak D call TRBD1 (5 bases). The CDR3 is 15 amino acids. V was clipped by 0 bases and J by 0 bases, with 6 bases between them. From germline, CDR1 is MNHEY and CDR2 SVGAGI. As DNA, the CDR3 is TGTGCCAGCAGTTACTCAGGGGACTCCTACAATGAGCAGTTCTTC. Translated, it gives CASSYSGDSYNEQFF.

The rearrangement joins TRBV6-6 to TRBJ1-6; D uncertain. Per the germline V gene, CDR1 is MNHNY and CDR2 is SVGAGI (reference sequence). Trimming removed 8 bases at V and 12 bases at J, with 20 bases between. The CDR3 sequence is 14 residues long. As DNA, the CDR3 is TGTGCCAGCGTTGTGGGGTGGAGGGTTAAACCCCTCCACTTT. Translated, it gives CASVVGWRVKPLHF.

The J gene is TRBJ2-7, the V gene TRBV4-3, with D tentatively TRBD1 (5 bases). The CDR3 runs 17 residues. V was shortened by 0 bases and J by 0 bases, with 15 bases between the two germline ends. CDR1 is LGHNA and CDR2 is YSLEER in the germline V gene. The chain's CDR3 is CASSQDVGRASSYEQYF. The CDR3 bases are TGCGCCAGCAGCCAAGATGTTGGCAGGGCTAGCTCCTACGAGCAGTACTTC.

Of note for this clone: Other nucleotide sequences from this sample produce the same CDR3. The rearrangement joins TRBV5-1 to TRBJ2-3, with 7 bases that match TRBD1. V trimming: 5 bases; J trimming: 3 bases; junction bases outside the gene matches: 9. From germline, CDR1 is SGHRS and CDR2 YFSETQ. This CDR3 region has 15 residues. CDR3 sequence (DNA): TGCGCCAGCAGGAGTCCCGGGACAGTAACAGATACGCAGTATTTT. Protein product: CASRSPGTVTDTQYF. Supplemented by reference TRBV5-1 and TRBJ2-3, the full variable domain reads KAGVTQTPRYLIKTRGQQVTLSCSPISGHRSVSWYQQTPGQGLQFLFEYFSETQRNKGNFPGRFSGRQFSNSRSEMNVSTLELGDSALYLCASRSPGTVTDTQYFGPGTRLTVL.

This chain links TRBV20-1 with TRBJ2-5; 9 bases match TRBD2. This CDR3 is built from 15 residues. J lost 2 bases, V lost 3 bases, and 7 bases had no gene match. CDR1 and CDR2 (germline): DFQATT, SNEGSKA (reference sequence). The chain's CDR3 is CSASPPSGIQETQYF. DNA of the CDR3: TGCAGTGCTAGTCCGCCTAGCGGGATACAAGAGACCCAGTACTTC.

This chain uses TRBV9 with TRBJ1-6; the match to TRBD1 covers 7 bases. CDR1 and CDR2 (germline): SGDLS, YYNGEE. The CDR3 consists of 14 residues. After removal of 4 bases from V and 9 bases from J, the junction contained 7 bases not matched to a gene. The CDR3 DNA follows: TGTGCCAGCAGCTCTGACAGGGTACTTTCACCCCTCCACTTT. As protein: CASSSDRVLSPLHF.

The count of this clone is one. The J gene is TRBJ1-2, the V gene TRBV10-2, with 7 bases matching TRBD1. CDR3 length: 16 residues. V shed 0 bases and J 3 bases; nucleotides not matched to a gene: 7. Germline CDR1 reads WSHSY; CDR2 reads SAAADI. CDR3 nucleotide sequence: TGCGCCAGCAGTGAGTCTGGGACAGCGAACTACTATGGCTACACCTTC. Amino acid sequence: CASSESGTANYYGYTF.

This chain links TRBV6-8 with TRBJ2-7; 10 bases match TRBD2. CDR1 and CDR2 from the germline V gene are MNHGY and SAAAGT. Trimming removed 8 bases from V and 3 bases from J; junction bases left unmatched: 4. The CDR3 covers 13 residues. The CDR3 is CASQASGSYEQYF. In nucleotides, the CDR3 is TGTGCCAGCCAGGCTAGCGGGAGCTACGAGCAGTACTTC.

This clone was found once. CDR3 nucleotides: TGTGCCAGCAGCTTAGGGGTCGGGGACAGGATATCTGGTGGCTACACCTTC. This translates into CASSLGVGDRISGGYTF. The rearrangement joins TRBV7-6 to TRBJ1-2; 8 bases line up with TRBD1. In germline, CDR1 is SGHVS, CDR2 FNYEAQ. CDR3 length: 17 residues. The trim removed 1 base at V and 7 bases at J, leaving 14 bases unmatched.

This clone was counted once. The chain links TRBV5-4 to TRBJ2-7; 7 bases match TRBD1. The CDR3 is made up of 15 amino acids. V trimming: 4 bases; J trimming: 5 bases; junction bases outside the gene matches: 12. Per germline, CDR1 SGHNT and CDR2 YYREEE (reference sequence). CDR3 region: CASSQSDRDPHEQYF. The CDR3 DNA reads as TGTGCCAGCAGCCAGTCCGACAGGGATCCCCACGAGCAGTACTTC.

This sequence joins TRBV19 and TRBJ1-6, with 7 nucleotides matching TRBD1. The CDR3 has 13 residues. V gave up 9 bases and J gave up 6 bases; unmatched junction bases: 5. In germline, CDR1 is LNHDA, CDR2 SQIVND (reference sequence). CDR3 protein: CASEGAGNSPLHF. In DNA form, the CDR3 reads TGTGCCAGCGAGGGGGCGGGTAATTCACCCCTCCACTTT.

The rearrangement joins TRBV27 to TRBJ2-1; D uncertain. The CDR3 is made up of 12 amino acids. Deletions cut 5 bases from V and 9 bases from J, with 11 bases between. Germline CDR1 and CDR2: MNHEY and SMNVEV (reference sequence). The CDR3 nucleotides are TGTGCCAGCAGTAAACCAAACATTGAGCAGTTCTTC. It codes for CASSKPNIEQFF.

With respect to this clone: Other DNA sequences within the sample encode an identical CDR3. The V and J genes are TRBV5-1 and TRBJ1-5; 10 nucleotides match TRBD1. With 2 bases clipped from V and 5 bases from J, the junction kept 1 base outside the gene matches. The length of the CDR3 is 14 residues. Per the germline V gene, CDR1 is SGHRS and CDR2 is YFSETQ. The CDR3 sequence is CASSLGQGDQPQHF. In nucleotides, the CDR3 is TGCGCCAGCAGCTTAGGACAGGGGGATCAGCCCCAGCATTTT.

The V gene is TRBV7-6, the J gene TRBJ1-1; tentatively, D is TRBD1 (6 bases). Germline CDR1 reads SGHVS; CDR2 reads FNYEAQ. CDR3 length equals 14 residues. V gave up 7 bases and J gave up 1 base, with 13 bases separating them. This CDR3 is CASKVAGANTEAFF. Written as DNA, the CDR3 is TGTGCCAGCAAAGTAGCAGGGGCGAACACTGAAGCTTTCTTT.

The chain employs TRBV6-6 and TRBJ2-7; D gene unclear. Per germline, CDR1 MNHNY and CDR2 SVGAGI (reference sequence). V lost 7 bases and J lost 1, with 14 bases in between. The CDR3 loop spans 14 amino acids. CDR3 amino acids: CASTPGRKSYEQYF. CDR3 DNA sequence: TGTGCCAGCACGCCAGGCCGAAAATCCTACGAGCAGTACTTC.

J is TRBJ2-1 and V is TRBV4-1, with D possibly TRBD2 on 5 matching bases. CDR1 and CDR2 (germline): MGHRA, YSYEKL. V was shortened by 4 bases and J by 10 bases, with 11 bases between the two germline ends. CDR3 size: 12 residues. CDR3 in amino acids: CASSRRRGEQFF. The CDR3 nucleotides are TGCGCCAGCAGCCGCCGACGAGGGGAGCAGTTCTTC.

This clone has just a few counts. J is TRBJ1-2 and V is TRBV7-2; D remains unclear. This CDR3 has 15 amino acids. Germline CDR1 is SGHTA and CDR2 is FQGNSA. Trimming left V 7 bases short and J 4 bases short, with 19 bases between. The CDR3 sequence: CASTGEGVRVYGYTF. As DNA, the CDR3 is TGTGCCAGCACCGGGGAGGGTGTAAGAGTCTATGGCTACACCTTC.

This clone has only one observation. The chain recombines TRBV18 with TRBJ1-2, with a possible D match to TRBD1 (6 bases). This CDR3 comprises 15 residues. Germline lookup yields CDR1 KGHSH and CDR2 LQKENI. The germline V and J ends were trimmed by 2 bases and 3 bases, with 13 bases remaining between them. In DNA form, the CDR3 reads TGTGCCAGCTCACCAAGTACAGGGCCCTACTATGGCTACACCTTC. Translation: CASSPSTGPYYGYTF. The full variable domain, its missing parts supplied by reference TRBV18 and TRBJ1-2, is NAGVMQNPRHLVRRRGQEARLRCSPMKGHSHVYWYRQLPEEGLKFMVYLQKENIIDESGMPKERFSAEFPKEGPSILRIQQVVRGDSAAYFCASSPSTGPYYGYTFGSGTRLTVV.

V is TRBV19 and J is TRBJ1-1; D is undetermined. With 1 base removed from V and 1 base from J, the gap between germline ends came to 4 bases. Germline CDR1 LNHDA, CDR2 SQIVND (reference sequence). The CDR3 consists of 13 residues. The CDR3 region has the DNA TGTGCCAGTAGTATAGGTAAGAACACTGAAGCTTTCTTT. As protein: CASSIGKNTEAFF. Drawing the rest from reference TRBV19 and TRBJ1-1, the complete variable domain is DGGITQSPKYLFRKEGQNVTLSCEQNLNHDAMYWYRQDPGQGLRLIYYSQIVNDFQKGDIAEGYSVSREKKESFPLTVTSAQKNPTAFYLCASSIGKNTEAFFGQGTRLTVV.

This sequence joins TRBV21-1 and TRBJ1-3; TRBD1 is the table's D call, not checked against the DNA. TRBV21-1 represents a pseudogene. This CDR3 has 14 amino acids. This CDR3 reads CASAGRSSGNTIYF. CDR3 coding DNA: TGTGCCAGCGCAGGTAGAAGCTCTGGAAACACCATATATTTT.